This passage covers 32 T cell receptor beta chains from one sample sequenced in a study of cytomegalovirus exposure and HLA in healthy donors. Vbeta (60) and Jbeta (13) primers were used in the PCR. The protocol was immunoSEQ multiplex PCR, while the TCRdb copy is restricted to in-frame clones and leaves out a portion. The sample has about 160,000 clones, around 74% seen once. Source material: PBMCs. Receptor source: a female donor in good health and CMV-seronegative.

This clone showed up just once. The V gene is TRBV7-6, the J gene TRBJ2-5; D not resolved. Per the germline V gene, CDR1 is SGHVS and CDR2 is FNYEAQ. This CDR3 contains 15 residues. V shed 7 bases and J shed 4 bases, with 19 bases lying between them. In DNA form, the CDR3 reads TGTGCCAGCACCCAAAAGCGAGCATACCCAGAGACCCAGTACTTC. It specifies CASTQKRAYPETQYF.

This chain uses TRBV5-1 with TRBJ1-2; D may be TRBD1 (6 bases). CDR3 length equals 14 residues. Trimming removed 4 bases from V and 5 bases from J, with 15 bases in between. Per the germline V gene, CDR1 is SGHRS and CDR2 is YFSETQ. The CDR3 bases are TGCGCCAGCAGCCCCGACAGGATGCCTTATGGCTACACCTTC. This encodes CASSPDRMPYGYTF.

This sequence joins TRBV27 and TRBJ2-3, with D uncertain. The CDR3 runs to 12 residues. V gave up 6 bases and J gave up 0 bases, with 4 bases separating them. Germline-derived CDR1 and CDR2 are MNHEY and SMNVEV (reference sequence). CDR3 nucleotides: TGTGCCAGCAGGAGTAGCACAGATACGCAGTATTTT. It specifies CASRSSTDTQYF.

Only a few counts were recorded for this clone. The chain combines TRBV9 with TRBJ1-1; tentative D call: TRBD1 (5 bases). Germline V lookup: CDR1 SGDLS, CDR2 YYNGEE. V was pared by 4 bases and J by 3 bases, with 16 bases between. The CDR3 runs to 15 residues. The CDR3, as DNA: TGTGCCAGCAGCTGGACCGGGGGGGACGACACTGAAGCTTTCTTT. Its translation is CASSWTGGDDTEAFF.

The chain combines TRBV5-1 with TRBJ2-5; perhaps TRBD2 as D (6 bases). This CDR3 has 14 amino acids. Germline V gene lookup returns CDR1 SGHRS and CDR2 YFSETQ. The germline V and J ends were trimmed by 0 bases and 5 bases, with 11 bases remaining between them. The CDR3 region is CASSLDTGRETQYF. CDR3 DNA: TGCGCCAGCAGCTTGGACACTGGGAGGGAGACCCAGTACTTC.

The rearrangement links TRBV30 to TRBJ1-2, with D possibly TRBD1 on 5 matching bases. This CDR3 is built from 16 residues. V was pared by 0 bases and J by 3 bases, with 17 bases between. Looked up from germline, CDR1 is GTSNPN and CDR2 is SVGIG (reference sequence). In DNA, the CDR3 is TGTGCCTGGAGTGTATACGGCAGGGCCCCCTACTATGGCTACACCTTC. Encoded protein: CAWSVYGRAPYYGYTF.

This clone has just one count. The chain uses TRBV15 and TRBJ1-5; D uncertain. Germline CDR1 and CDR2: LNHNV and YYDKDF (reference sequence). This CDR3 region has 15 residues. The V end was cut by 5 bases, the J end by 3 bases, with 14 bases between. The CDR3 DNA sequence: TGTGCCACCAGCCGTGACACCATCCCCAATCAGCCCCAGCATTTT. This encodes CATSRDTIPNQPQHF.

The V and J genes are TRBV29-1 and TRBJ1-2; D uncertain. Germline CDR1 and CDR2: SQVTM and ANQGSEA. The CDR3 is 11 residues long. The ends were cut back, 1 base at V and 4 bases at J, with 4 bases in the middle. The CDR3: CSVEGGYGYTF. The CDR3 DNA sequence: TGCAGCGTTGAAGGCGGCTATGGCTACACCTTC.

In this sample, this clone turned up many times. V gene TRBV4-3 combines with J gene TRBJ2-2; perhaps TRBD2 as D (6 bases). Germline V gene lookup returns CDR1 LGHNA and CDR2 YSLEER. The V gene lost 0 bases and the J gene lost 2 bases, with 13 bases spanning the gap. The CDR3 is 17 residues long. The DNA of the CDR3 is TGCGCCAGCAGCCAAGAATGGAGGGAGGCTAACACCGGGGAGCTGTTTTTT. Its translation is CASSQEWREANTGELFF.

The chain employs TRBV25-1 and TRBJ1-3; tentatively, D is TRBD1 (5 bases). Trimming removed 0 bases at V and 4 bases at J, with 7 bases between. Germline loops: CDR1 MGHDK, CDR2 SYGVNS. CDR3 length: 14 residues. The CDR3 DNA reads as TGTGCCAGCAGTGAATATGGGGCGGGAAACACCATATATTTT. This encodes CASSEYGAGNTIYF. Full variable domain (remainder filled in from reference TRBV25-1 and TRBJ1-3): EADIYQTPRYLVIGTGKKITLECSQTMGHDKMYWYQQDPGMELHLIHYSYGVNSTEKGDLSSESTVSRIRTEHFPLTLESARPSHTSQYLCASSEYGAGNTIYFGEGSWLTVV.

The chain is built from TRBV27 and TRBJ1-2, with 8 nucleotides matching TRBD1. V was clipped by 2 bases and J by 4 bases; unmatched bases: 3. CDR3 length: 14 residues. CDR1 MNHEY and CDR2 SMNVEV come from the germline V gene (reference sequence). The CDR3 spells CASSLQGAAYGYTF. The CDR3 coding sequence is TGTGCCAGCAGTTTACAGGGGGCAGCCTATGGCTACACCTTC.

The gene calls are TRBV11-3 and TRBJ2-2, with 8 bases aligning to TRBD2. The germline V gene has CDR1 SGHNT and CDR2 YENEEA. Losses at the gene ends were 4 bases for V and 9 bases for J; bases not matched to a gene: 1. CDR3 size: 12 residues. DNA of the CDR3: TGTGCCAGCAGCTCGGGGGGGAGGGAGCTGTTTTTT. It codes for CASSSGGRELFF. Together with reference TRBV11-3 and TRBJ2-2, the CDR3 gives the full variable domain: EAGVVQSPRYKIIEKKQPVAFWCNPISGHNTLYWYLQNLGQGPELLIRYENEEAVDDSQLPKDRFSAERLKGVDSTLKIQPAELGDSAVYLCASSSGGRELFFGEGSRLTVL.

The chain joins TRBV15 to TRBJ2-1; TRBD2 aligns across 8 bases. CDR1 and CDR2 (germline): LNHNV, YYDKDF (reference sequence). CDR3 size: 16 residues. The trim removed 2 bases at V and 8 bases at J, leaving 11 bases unmatched. In nucleotides, the CDR3 is TGTGCCACCAGCAGACGAGCGGGGGAGGGACACGATGAGCAGTTCTTC. Translating it yields CATSRRAGEGHDEQFF.

The chain uses TRBV2 and TRBJ1-3; D gene unclear. The germline gives CDR1 SNHLY, CDR2 FYNNEI. This CDR3 comprises 13 residues. With 5 bases removed from V and 0 bases from J, the gap between germline ends came to 5 bases. The CDR3: CASSSFSGNTIYF. The DNA of the CDR3 is TGTGCCAGCAGTAGCTTCTCTGGAAACACCATATATTTT.

CDR3 loop: CSVESRTRDTDTQYF. DNA for the CDR3: TGCAGCGTTGAATCGCGGACCCGGGACACAGATACGCAGTATTTT. The chain couples TRBV29-1 to TRBJ2-3, with D tentatively TRBD2 (5 bases). The CDR3 runs to 15 residues. Germline CDR1 and CDR2: SQVTM and ANQGSEA. V was cut by 2 bases and J by 2 bases, with 14 bases left in between.

The chain carries TRBV2 and TRBJ1-1; tentatively, D is TRBD1 (6 bases). This CDR3 region has 13 residues. The V end lost 11 bases, the J end lost 4 bases, and 17 bases lay between the germline ends. The germline V gene has CDR1 SNHLY and CDR2 FYNNEI. In DNA form, the CDR3 reads TGTGCCGCGAAACAGGGTGGCGGCACTGAAGCTTTCTTT. Its translation is CAAKQGGGTEAFF.

The chain couples TRBV30 to TRBJ2-2; possibly TRBD2 for D (5 bases). CDR1 GTSNPN and CDR2 SVGIG come from the germline V gene (reference sequence). There are 14 residues in the CDR3. V was clipped by 4 bases and J by 5 bases, with 14 bases between them. This chain's CDR3 is CAWNPGFVTGELFF. CDR3 sequence (DNA): TGTGCCTGGAATCCGGGGTTCGTAACCGGGGAGCTGTTTTTT. The full variable domain, completed using reference TRBV30 and TRBJ2-2, is SQTIHQWPATLVQPVGSPLSLECTVEGTSNPNLYWYRQAAGRGLQLLFYSVGIGQISSEVPQNLSASRPQDRQFILSSKKLLLSDSGFYLCAWNPGFVTGELFFGEGSRLTVL.

CDR3 amino acids: CASSYLGPPESPLHF. The CDR3 DNA follows: TGTGCCAGCAGTTACTTGGGCCCTCCGGAATCACCCCTCCACTTT. V is TRBV6-6 and J is TRBJ1-6; D gene ambiguous. Germline V gene data show CDR1 as MNHNY and CDR2 as SVGAGI (reference sequence). CDR3 length: 15 residues. The germline V and J ends were trimmed by 1 base and 10 bases, with 14 bases remaining between them.

The chain couples TRBV5-4 to TRBJ1-1, with no clear D. Germline V gives CDR1 SGHNT, CDR2 YYREEE (reference sequence). Trimming took 4 bases from V and 1 from J, leaving 11 bases between them. The CDR3 is made up of 14 amino acids. The CDR3 here is CASSPPYTNTEAFF. In DNA, the CDR3 is TGTGCCAGCAGCCCACCCTATACGAACACTGAAGCTTTCTTT.

This clone was seen only a few times. This chain uses TRBV4-1 with TRBJ2-3, with 15 positions matching TRBD2. The V gene end was trimmed by 6 bases and the J gene end by 2 bases; junction bases not matched to a gene: 12. Germline lookup yields CDR1 MGHRA and CDR2 YSYEKL. The CDR3 totals 19 residues. This chain's CDR3 is CASRPFGLAGGPVTDTQYF. The CDR3 nucleotides read TGCGCCAGCAGGCCCTTTGGACTAGCGGGGGGGCCCGTCACAGATACGCAGTATTTT.

Here the CDR3 DNA reads TGTGCCAGCAGCTTGGCGGCTAATGAAAAACTGTTTTTT. It encodes CASSLAANEKLFF. The genes are TRBV5-5 and TRBJ1-4; D is unresolved. Trimming took 0 bases from V and 3 from J, leaving 3 bases between them. Germline CDR1 SGHKS, CDR2 YYEKEE (reference sequence). The CDR3 has 13 residues.

The V and J genes are TRBV9 and TRBJ2-3; D gene uncertain. V was trimmed by 0 bases and J by 5 bases, leaving 10 bases between them. The CDR3 contains 14 residues. CDR1 and CDR2 from the germline V gene are SGDLS and YYNGEE. In DNA, the CDR3 is TGTGCCAGCAGCGTAGTTGGCGGCCAAGATACGCAGTATTTT. Protein: CASSVVGGQDTQYF. Based on the CDR3 plus reference TRBV9 and TRBJ2-3, the full variable domain is DSGVTQTPKHLITATGQRVTLRCSPRSGDLSVYWYQQSLDQGLQFLIQYYNGEERAKGNILERFSAQQFPDLHSELNLSSLELGDSALYFCASSVVGGQDTQYFGPGTRLTVL.

This clone turned up a few times. The chain couples TRBV19 to TRBJ1-1, with D unclear. Germline V gene lookup returns CDR1 LNHDA and CDR2 SQIVND (reference sequence). Trimming took off 7 bases at V and 5 bases at J, with 11 bases between the two ends. The CDR3 consists of 12 residues. The CDR3 region has the DNA TGTGCCAGTAATAAGGGAGGGACTGAAGCTTTCTTT. As protein: CASNKGGTEAFF.

The CDR3 loop reads CASSHRGFAEAFF. For the CDR3, the DNA is TGTGCCAGCAGTCACAGGGGATTCGCTGAAGCTTTCTTT. The rearrangement uses TRBV27 and TRBJ1-1, with 7 nucleotides matching TRBD1. V shed 5 bases and J 6 bases; nucleotides not matched to a gene: 6. CDR1 is MNHEY and CDR2 is SMNVEV in the germline V gene (reference sequence). The CDR3 has 13 amino acids.

This chain joins TRBV28 and TRBJ2-3; 7 bases agree with TRBD2. Germline V gives CDR1 MDHEN, CDR2 SYDVKM. The ends lost 2 bases at V and 4 bases at J; junction bases unmatched: 3. This CDR3 region has 14 residues. CDR3 coding DNA: TGTGCCAGCAGTTTAGCGGGAGAGGCAGATACGCAGTATTTT. Translation gives CASSLAGEADTQYF.

The chain combines TRBV19 with TRBJ1-1; 7 bases agree with TRBD1. The CDR3 contains 13 residues. CDR1 LNHDA and CDR2 SQIVND come from the germline V gene (reference sequence). V lost 9 bases, J lost 0 bases, and 4 bases stayed unmatched. The CDR3 DNA reads as TGTGCCAGCCAACAGGGGATGAACACTGAAGCTTTCTTT. Its protein product is CASQQGMNTEAFF.

CDR3 residues: CASSMGLRTSYYEQYF. The CDR3 coding sequence is TGTGCCAGTAGTATGGGACTCCGAACCTCCTACTACGAGCAGTACTTC. The chain links TRBV19 to TRBJ2-7, with D tentatively TRBD2 (6 bases). V lost 3 bases and J lost 3, with 18 bases in between. The CDR3 contains 16 residues. The V gene's germline CDR1 is LNHDA and CDR2 SQIVND (reference sequence).

The rearrangement joins TRBV5-5 to TRBJ1-6, with D unclear. The germline V and J ends were trimmed by 2 bases and 0 bases, with 9 bases remaining between them. CDR3 length: 16 amino acids. CDR1 and CDR2 (germline): SGHKS, YYEKEE (reference sequence). The CDR3 spells CASSFVGSSYNSPLHF. The CDR3 region has the DNA TGTGCCAGCAGCTTCGTGGGGAGCTCCTATAATTCACCCCTCCACTTT.

The chain has TRBV5-4 and TRBJ1-2; D uncertain. Germline CDR1 SGHNT, CDR2 YYREEE (reference sequence). Between the trimmed V and J ends, which lost 4 bases and 2 bases, there was a span of 15 bases. This CDR3 contains 15 residues. Here the CDR3 DNA reads TGTGCCAGCAGCGCTCGTCGGACTGAAAACTATGGCTACACCTTC. It encodes CASSARRTENYGYTF. Full variable domain (outside the CDR3, taken from reference TRBV5-4 and TRBJ1-2): ETGVTQSPTHLIKTRGQQVTLRCSSQSGHNTVSWYQQALGQGPQFIFQYYREEENGRGNFPPRFSGLQFPNYSSELNVNALELDDSALYLCASSARRTENYGYTFGSGTRLTVV.

V usage is TRBV30 and J usage is TRBJ1-1; the D gene is possibly TRBD1 (6 bases). The V end lost 1 base, the J end lost 6 bases, and 12 bases lay between the germline ends. Germline-derived CDR1 and CDR2 are GTSNPN and SVGIG (reference sequence). The CDR3 has 13 amino acids. CDR3 nucleotides: TGTGCCTGGAGTGGAGGGGGGGGGCCTGAAGCTTTCTTT. It yields the protein CAWSGGGGPEAFF.

The chain couples TRBV10-3 to TRBJ1-2; 9 bases fit TRBD1. The germline V gene has CDR1 ENHRY and CDR2 SYGVKD. V dropped 6 bases and J dropped 2; count of bases not matched to a gene: 25. The CDR3 runs to 21 residues. DNA for the CDR3: TGTGCCATCAGAACCATCAGTTTGCAGGAAAGTGTGACAGGGGGAAACTATGGCTACACCTTC. Translation: CAIRTISLQESVTGGNYGYTF.

This rearrangement joins TRBV4-1 to TRBJ1-1; D gene uncertain. Germline V gene sequence: CDR1 MGHRA, CDR2 YSYEKL. This CDR3 contains 14 residues. Trimming took off 1 base at V and 4 bases at J, with 10 bases between the two ends. Written as DNA, the CDR3 is TGCGCCAGCAGCCAAGCTAAGACTCCCACTGAAGCTTTCTTT. Encoded protein: CASSQAKTPTEAFF.